The 26 T cell receptor beta chains below were found in one sample sequenced in a study of OX40 agonist ivuxolimab in advanced cancers. Some clones are missing from TCRdb's copy, which holds only in-frame ones; the method was immunoSEQ multiplex PCR. The sample has about 61,000 clones, roughly four fifths seen once. Source: CD4+ or CD8+ T cells sorted from blood, taken in a trial of the OX40 agonist ivuxolimab. The receptors were gathered from an adult with an advanced solid tumor such as melanoma, head and neck, liver or kidney cancer.

The table lists this clone with a count of one. This chain connects TRBV20-1 to TRBJ1-2; no clear D gene. V lost 5 bases and J lost 3, with 7 bases in between. The CDR3 runs to 11 residues. Germline loops: CDR1 DFQATT, CDR2 SNEGSKA (reference sequence). As DNA, the CDR3 is TGCAGTGCTTATAGAGACTATGGCTACACCTTC. This encodes CSAYRDYGYTF.

The V call is TRBV5-4, the J call TRBJ2-5; D is possibly TRBD1 or TRBD2 (5 bases each). Between the trimmed V and J ends, which lost 2 bases and 4 bases, there was a span of 15 bases. Per germline, CDR1 SGHNT and CDR2 YYREEE (reference sequence). This CDR3 has 15 residues. CDR3 nucleotide sequence: TGTGCCAGCAGCTTTCAAGGACTTGGGGGAGAGACCCAGTACTTC. Its translation: CASSFQGLGGETQYF.

The chain uses TRBV7-9 and TRBJ2-7, with TRBD1 matching over 8 bases. CDR3 size: 14 residues. Germline values: CDR1 SEHNR, CDR2 FQNEAQ (reference sequence). V gave up 7 bases and J gave up 3 bases; unmatched junction bases: 8. CDR3 region: CASTFGQGNYEQYF. The CDR3 DNA sequence: TGTGCCAGCACCTTTGGACAGGGAAACTACGAGCAGTACTTC.

This chain uses TRBV6-6 with TRBJ1-1; tentatively, D is TRBD1 (6 bases). Deletions cut 1 base from V and 1 base from J, with 10 bases between. Looked up from germline, CDR1 is MNHNY and CDR2 is SVGAGI (reference sequence). CDR3 size: 15 residues. CDR3 nucleotides: TGTGCCAGCAGTTACTGGGCGGGGGCGAACACTGAAGCTTTCTTT. Translation gives CASSYWAGANTEAFF.

The chain couples TRBV7-2 to TRBJ2-3; possibly TRBD1 or TRBD2 for D (5 bases each). The CDR3 spans 14 residues. CDR1 is SGHTA and CDR2 is FQGNSA in the germline V gene. Trimming shortened V by 1 base and J by 2 bases, and 7 bases separated the two germline ends. The CDR3, as DNA: TGTGCCAGCAGCTTAGGGGGGTACACAGATACGCAGTATTTT. Amino acid sequence: CASSLGGYTDTQYF.

The V call is TRBV14, the J call TRBJ2-3, with 10 bases fitting TRBD1. The ends lost 4 bases at V and 5 bases at J; junction bases unmatched: 9. The length of the CDR3 is 16 residues. Germline V CDR1 and CDR2: SGHDN, FVKESK. For the CDR3, the DNA is TGTGCCAGCAGCCCACCGAGACAGGGGGCTGGAGATACGCAGTATTTT. Its protein is CASSPPRQGAGDTQYF.

The CDR3 loop reads CASMEDRGGYTF. In DNA form, the CDR3 reads TGTGCCAGCATGGAGGACAGGGGTGGCTACACCTTC. The chain recombines TRBV28 with TRBJ1-2; 9 nucleotides match TRBD1. CDR3 length: 12 amino acids. V shed 7 bases, J shed 7 bases, and the junction held 4 bases outside the gene matches. Germline assignment: CDR1 MDHEN and CDR2 SYDVKM.

V gene TRBV6-5 combines with J gene TRBJ2-7, with a tentative D call TRBD1 (6 bases). Trimming took off 7 bases at V and 5 bases at J, with 21 bases between the two ends. The germline CDR1 and CDR2 sequences are MNHEY and SVGAGI. The CDR3 consists of 15 residues. CDR3 sequence (DNA): TGTGCCAGCACCACTCCGGACAGTGGGGAAAACGAGCAGTACTTC. As protein: CASTTPDSGENEQYF.

Comments on this clone: Additional DNA sequences in this sample encode the identical CDR3. This sequence joins TRBV28 and TRBJ1-1; D is ambiguous. CDR1 MDHEN and CDR2 SYDVKM come from the germline V gene. The V gene lost 5 bases and the J gene lost 3 bases, with 7 bases spanning the gap. The CDR3 has 12 amino acids. The CDR3 DNA follows: TGTGCCAGCAGTGGACTTTACACTGAAGCTTTCTTT. Residues: CASSGLYTEAFF.

The chain carries TRBV28 and TRBJ2-4; 9 nucleotides line up with TRBD1. The junction had 7 bases not matched to a gene; V was cut back by 4 bases and J by 9 bases. Germline V lookup: CDR1 MDHEN, CDR2 SYDVKM. This CDR3 comprises 14 residues. The CDR3: CASSSSGQGGIQYF. The CDR3 nucleotides read TGTGCCAGCAGTTCCTCGGGACAGGGAGGCATTCAGTACTTC.

V is TRBV18 and J is TRBJ2-3; 12 bases align to TRBD2. CDR3 length: 18 amino acids. Losses at the gene ends were 6 bases for V and 1 base for J; bases not matched to a gene: 11. CDR1 and CDR2 from the germline V gene are KGHSH and LQKENI. The CDR3 sequence is CASSTALGLAGRTDTQYF. Written as DNA, the CDR3 is TGTGCCAGCTCCACCGCATTGGGACTAGCGGGCCGCACAGATACGCAGTATTTT. Combining the CDR3 with reference TRBV18 and TRBJ2-3 gives the whole variable domain NAGVMQNPRHLVRRRGQEARLRCSPMKGHSHVYWYRQLPEEGLKFMVYLQKENIIDESGMPKERFSAEFPKEGPSILRIQQVVRGDSAAYFCASSTALGLAGRTDTQYFGPGTRLTVL.

The chain carries TRBV13 and TRBJ2-7; D remains ambiguous. V shed 5 bases and J shed 1 base, with 9 bases lying between them. In germline, CDR1 is PRHDT, CDR2 FYEKMQ (reference sequence). This CDR3 is built from 13 residues. The CDR3 DNA reads TGTGCCAGCAGCGCCAGTTTTTCCTACGAGCAGTACTTC. This sequence encodes CASSASFSYEQYF. Together with reference TRBV13 and TRBJ2-7, the CDR3 gives the full variable domain: AAGVIQSPRHLIKEKRETATLKCYPIPRHDTVYWYQQGPGQDPQFLISFYEKMQSDKGSIPDRFSAQQFSDYHSELNMSSLELGDSALYFCASSASFSYEQYFGPGTRLTVT.

The chain couples TRBV5-1 to TRBJ2-5; 9 positions agree with TRBD2. This CDR3 has 16 residues. Looked up from germline, CDR1 is SGHRS and CDR2 is YFSETQ. V was pared by 6 bases and J by 0 bases, with 9 bases of the junction left unmatched. The DNA of the CDR3 is TGCGCCAGCATCCATGGGGCTAGCGGGGACCAAGAGACCCAGTACTTC. It yields the protein CASIHGASGDQETQYF.

This sequence joins TRBV27 and TRBJ1-1; 10 bases line up with TRBD1. The CDR3 covers 14 residues. Germline V CDR1 and CDR2: MNHEY, SMNVEV (reference sequence). V was clipped by 6 bases and J by 5 bases; unmatched bases: 6. CDR3 nucleotide sequence: TGTGCCAGCAGCTCGCCGGGACAGGGGACTGAAGCTTTCTTT. Its translation is CASSSPGQGTEAFF.

This chain connects TRBV7-2 to TRBJ1-6; D remains unclear. There are 12 residues in the CDR3. CDR1 is SGHTA and CDR2 is FQGNSA in the germline V gene. Trimming shortened V by 2 bases and J by 7 bases, and 3 bases separated the two germline ends. The CDR3 DNA reads TGTGCCAGCAGCTTAATGAATTCACCCCTCCACTTT. Encoded protein: CASSLMNSPLHF.

The rearrangement joins TRBV19 to TRBJ1-1, with D uncertain. Germline CDR1 reads LNHDA; CDR2 reads SQIVND (reference sequence). Deletions cut 5 bases from V and 3 bases from J, with 7 bases between. The CDR3 has 12 residues. The CDR3 loop reads CASSPAYTEAFF. CDR3 nucleotides: TGTGCCAGTAGTCCGGCCTACACTGAAGCTTTCTTT.

This rearrangement joins TRBV11-2 to TRBJ1-1; tentative D call: TRBD1 (6 bases). Germline CDR1 and CDR2: SGHAT and FQNNGV. Deletions cut 4 bases from V and 5 bases from J, with 14 bases between. The CDR3 extends over 14 amino acids. The CDR3 DNA sequence: TGTGCCAGCAGCTCCGAACAGGGAAGGACTGAAGCTTTCTTT. Protein sequence: CASSSEQGRTEAFF.

The CDR3 DNA reads as TGTGCCAGCAGTTCTGGGGTGAACTATGGCTACACCTTC. As protein: CASSSGVNYGYTF. This chain connects TRBV6-5 to TRBJ1-2; D gene unclear. Trimming cost V 4 bases and J 2 bases, with 8 bases left between them. The CDR3 consists of 13 residues. Germline assignment: CDR1 MNHEY and CDR2 SVGAGI.

The chain links TRBV11-2 to TRBJ2-5; D ambiguous. The V end lost 1 base, the J end lost 1 base, and 10 bases lay between the germline ends. CDR3 length: 15 residues. Germline V CDR1 and CDR2: SGHAT, FQNNGV. CDR3 bases: TGTGCCAGCAGCTTAGGTCCGGAGCTCCAAGAGACCCAGTACTTC. Translated, it gives CASSLGPELQETQYF.

The J gene is TRBJ2-1, the V gene TRBV4-3; D might be TRBD2 (5 bases). This CDR3 comprises 17 residues. Per germline, CDR1 LGHNA and CDR2 YSLEER. V was clipped by 1 base and J by 2 bases, with 15 bases between them. CDR3 bases: TGCGCCAGCAGCCAAGGGGTGCTAAGCGGCGCCTACAATGAGCAGTTCTTC. Amino acids: CASSQGVLSGAYNEQFF.

The rearrangement links TRBV9 to TRBJ2-3, with 10 bases aligning to TRBD1. V gave up 7 bases and J gave up 3 bases; unmatched junction bases: 5. Germline V gene data show CDR1 as SGDLS and CDR2 as YYNGEE. CDR3 length: 14 residues. The CDR3 is CASSRGQGTDTQYF. The CDR3 DNA reads TGTGCCAGCTCCCGGGGACAGGGGACAGATACGCAGTATTTT.

This chain joins TRBV5-6 and TRBJ2-7, with D perhaps matching TRBD1 (5 bases). Germline-derived CDR1 and CDR2 are SGHDT and YYEEEE. V gave up 0 bases and J gave up 4 bases, with 20 bases separating them. The CDR3 contains 17 residues. The CDR3: CASSLEGAGSTSYEQYF. The DNA for the CDR3 is TGTGCCAGCAGCTTGGAAGGGGCAGGGTCGACATCTTACGAGCAGTACTTC.

The V and J genes are TRBV5-1 and TRBJ2-7, with 9 bases lining up with TRBD2. The germline V gene encodes CDR1 SGHRS and CDR2 YFSETQ. J lost 3 bases, V lost 2 bases, and 3 bases had no gene match. The CDR3 loop spans 14 amino acids. The CDR3 DNA reads as TGCGCCAGCAGCTTTAATAGCGGGGGCTACGAGCAGTACTTC. It translates to CASSFNSGGYEQYF.

The chain recombines TRBV6-1 with TRBJ1-6; D remains unclear. The CDR3 is 14 residues long. Germline V gene lookup returns CDR1 MNHNS and CDR2 SASEGT. Between the trimmed V and J ends, which lost 1 base and 9 bases, there was a span of 10 bases. The CDR3 reads CASSEDSRSSPLHF. CDR3 bases: TGTGCCAGCAGTGAAGACAGCCGTTCTTCACCCCTCCACTTT.

The genes are TRBV7-9 and TRBJ2-6; no firm D call. The CDR3 length is 14 residues. The V and J ends lost 1 base and 4 bases respectively, with 5 bases between them. The germline V gene has CDR1 SEHNR and CDR2 FQNEAQ (reference sequence). CDR3 bases: TGTGCCAGCAGCTTAGGTGGGGGGGCCAACGTCCTGACTTTC. Amino acid sequence: CASSLGGGANVLTF.

V and J are TRBV29-1 and TRBJ2-1, with TRBD2 as a possible D gene (7 bases). CDR1 SQVTM and CDR2 ANQGSEA come from the germline V gene. This CDR3 is built from 14 residues. V was trimmed by 7 bases and J by 5 bases, leaving 18 bases between them. The CDR3 bases are TGCAGCGCCGCCCGCCGGGGGGCCGACAATGAGCAGTTCTTC. Translation: CSAARRGADNEQFF.